Reported below is one T cell receptor (beta chain). No antigen is known for it. This CDR3 is 15 amino acids long. The germline V gene has CDR1 SNHLY and CDR2 FYNNEI. Trimming cost V 1 base and J 1 base, with 9 bases left between them. This record comes from a study of cytomegalovirus exposure and HLA in healthy donors. Study-level findings and limits: Serostatus for CMV was the only available immune exposure information. TCR beta sequences numbering fewer than 20,000 were associated with HLA alleles at 0.05 false discovery rate in a later analysis. 150 or so TCR beta chains were listed as cytomegalovirus-associated.

The PCR made use of 60 Vbeta and 13 Jbeta primers. Using immunoSEQ multiplex PCR, the repertoire was profiled, and TCRdb retains in-frame clones only, with some absent. The repertoire holds over 200,000 clones, with 70% to 85% as singletons. Sample: PBMCs. This chain joins TRBV2 and TRBJ2-3; D gene unclear. The sequence derives from a woman in her forties in good health and CMV-seronegative. In DNA, the CDR3 is TGTGCCAGCAGTGAAGTTTCTACCCGCACAGATACGCAGTATTTT. Its translation is CASSEVSTRTDTQYF.